This record covers a single T cell receptor (beta chain). This CDR3 is built from 15 residues. In germline, CDR1 is SGDLS, CDR2 YYNGEE. The germline V and J ends were trimmed by 0 bases and 0 bases, with 10 bases remaining between them. Assay used: immunoSEQ multiplex PCR; TCRdb lists only in-frame clones, some missing. The repertoire holds tens of thousands of clones, about four fifths seen once, with approximately 12% in the top ten. This entry is derived from a study of blood T cell repertoires in COVID-19. Study-wide context: PBMCs, B-cell-depleted T cells, or T cells were the source of the cDNA or gDNA that made up the material.

The receptor was isolated from a human donor in a cohort sampled during active COVID-19. V usage is TRBV9 and J usage is TRBJ2-7, with unresolved D. Material for sequencing was peripheral blood. This CDR3 reads CASSVASQSSYEQYF. In nucleotides, the CDR3 is TGTGCCAGCAGCGTAGCATCACAGAGCTCCTACGAGCAGTACTTC.